These 17 T cell receptor beta chains share one sample of origin, sequenced in a study of cytomegalovirus exposure and HLA in healthy donors. Primers: 60 Vbeta forward and 13 Jbeta reverse. Measured with immunoSEQ multiplex PCR; TCRdb has only the in-frame clones, and not every one. The sample yields about 160,000 clones, around 77% seen once. The sequencing sample was made of PBMCs. The receptors stem from a middle-aged man in good health and CMV-seronegative.

V usage is TRBV5-1 and J usage is TRBJ2-3, with 7 bases aligning to TRBD1. After removal of 4 bases from V and 4 bases from J, the junction contained 6 bases not matched to a gene. The CDR3 is 14 residues long. In germline, CDR1 is SGHRS, CDR2 YFSETQ. This CDR3 is CASSRQGESDTQYF. CDR3 DNA sequence: TGCGCCAGCAGCAGACAGGGAGAGTCAGATACGCAGTATTTT.

Comments on this clone: Its ends do not fully match the called genes, so a read error is possible. The chain recombines TRBV7-9 with TRBJ1-1, with TRBD1 matching 9 bases. Germline V lookup: CDR1 SEHNR, CDR2 FQNEAQ (reference sequence). The CDR3 sequence is 15 residues long. CDR3 nucleotide sequence: TGTTCCAGCAGCTGGGACCGGGACAGGGACACTGAAGCTTTCTTT. Encoded protein: CSSSWDRDRDTEAFF.

The CDR3 region is CASSPLIGVYEQYF. The DNA of the CDR3 is TGTGCCAGCAGCCCACTTATCGGAGTATACGAGCAGTACTTC. This chain uses TRBV28 with TRBJ2-7; no clear D. This CDR3 is built from 14 residues. Germline V gene data show CDR1 as MDHEN and CDR2 as SYDVKM. Trimming left V 6 bases short and J 4 bases short, with 16 bases between.

The gene calls are TRBV7-9 and TRBJ1-1, with 9 bases aligning to TRBD1. CDR1 is SEHNR and CDR2 is FQNEAQ in the germline V gene (reference sequence). Unmatched junction bases numbered 12, after V lost 5 bases and J lost 8 bases. The CDR3 length is 15 residues. As DNA, the CDR3 is TGTGCCAGCAGCCCCTTAACAGGGGGCCTAGGAGAAGCTTTCTTT. It encodes CASSPLTGGLGEAFF.

This clone was counted only a few times. The J gene is TRBJ1-2, the V gene TRBV4-1; D not certain. The CDR3 is 13 residues long. V shed 5 bases and J shed 4 bases, with 11 bases lying between them. CDR1 is MGHRA and CDR2 is YSYEKL in the germline V gene. The CDR3 reads CASSSSSGYGYTF. CDR3 sequence (DNA): TGCGCCAGCAGCTCATCCTCAGGCTATGGCTACACCTTC.

The J gene is TRBJ1-1, the V gene TRBV30; possibly TRBD1 for D (5 bases). The CDR3 is 13 residues long. V dropped 2 bases and J dropped 0 bases, with 7 bases sitting between them. CDR1 and CDR2 from the germline V gene are GTSNPN and SVGIG (reference sequence). As DNA, the CDR3 is TGTGCCTGGAGTACGGGGGTGAACACTGAAGCTTTCTTT. Translated, it gives CAWSTGVNTEAFF.

Remarks on this clone: This specimen includes other DNA sequences encoding the same CDR3. The chain couples TRBV11-1 to TRBJ1-1; the match to TRBD1 covers 8 bases. After removal of 5 bases from V and 8 bases from J, the junction contained 13 bases not matched to a gene. The CDR3 is 15 amino acids. Germline CDR1 reads SGHAT; CDR2 reads FQDESV (reference sequence). CDR3 residues: CASSPPDRVWTEAFF. CDR3 nucleotide sequence: TGTGCCAGCAGCCCCCCGGACAGGGTTTGGACCGAAGCTTTCTTT. Full variable domain (remainder filled in from reference TRBV11-1 and TRBJ1-1): EAEVAQSPRYKITEKSQAVAFWCDPISGHATLYWYRQILGQGPELLVQFQDESVVDDSQLPKDRFSAERLKGVDSTLKIQPAELGDSAMYLCASSPPDRVWTEAFFGQGTRLTVV.

V usage is TRBV6-1 and J usage is TRBJ1-6; no clear D gene. Germline V gene data show CDR1 as MNHNS and CDR2 as SASEGT. CDR3 length: 13 residues. V lost 6 bases and J 8 bases, leaving 11 bases between the germline ends. For the CDR3, the DNA is TGTGCCAGCAGCGCGCCTCCGGATTCACCCCTCCACTTT. As protein: CASSAPPDSPLHF.

The chain has TRBV7-2 and TRBJ2-5, with D possibly being TRBD2 (6 bases). From germline, CDR1 is SGHTA and CDR2 FQGNSA. The germline V and J ends were trimmed by 3 bases and 0 bases, with 14 bases remaining between them. The CDR3 loop spans 16 amino acids. CDR3 DNA: TGTGCCAGCAGCTTGGGGCTAGCGAAATACCAAGAGACCCAGTACTTC. Its protein product is CASSLGLAKYQETQYF.

This clone was observed a few times. One end of the junction does not line up with germline, which may come from a read error. The chain combines TRBV5-6 with TRBJ1-2, with unresolved D. The CDR3 contains 13 residues. Per the germline V gene, CDR1 is SGHDT and CDR2 is YYEEEE. The CDR3 coding sequence is TGTGCCAGCAGCTTGGCAGGTCCCTCCGGCTATGCCTTC. This encodes CASSLAGPSGYAF. Complete variable domain (other parts from reference TRBV5-6 and TRBJ1-2): DAGVTQSPTHLIKTRGQQVTLRCSPKSGHDTVSWYQQALGQGPQFIFQYYEEEERQRGNFPDRFSGHQFPNYSSELNVNALLLGDSALYLCASSLAGPSGYAFGSGTRLTVV.

The V gene is TRBV19, the J gene TRBJ1-5; no clear D gene. The germline V gene encodes CDR1 LNHDA and CDR2 SQIVND (reference sequence). Trimming took 10 bases from V and 6 from J, leaving 10 bases between them. The CDR3 loop spans 11 amino acids. The CDR3 reads CANLGVQPQHF. Written as DNA, the CDR3 is TGTGCCAACTTGGGAGTTCAGCCCCAGCATTTT.

V gene TRBV9 combines with J gene TRBJ2-5; 12 nucleotides match TRBD2. This CDR3 contains 15 residues. CDR1 and CDR2 from the germline V gene are SGDLS and YYNGEE. The J segment lost 1 base and the V segment lost 7 bases, leaving 5 bases of the junction unmatched. The CDR3 protein is CASAGTSGFQETQYF. The CDR3 DNA is TGTGCCAGCGCCGGGACTAGCGGGTTCCAAGAGACCCAGTACTTC.

The chain recombines TRBV28 with TRBJ2-7, with D perhaps TRBD1 (6 bases). V was pared by 5 bases and J by 3 bases, with 14 bases between. The CDR3 totals 14 residues. The germline gives CDR1 MDHEN, CDR2 SYDVKM. The CDR3 loop reads CASSQGTVIYEQYF. The CDR3 DNA follows: TGTGCCAGCAGTCAGGGGACGGTGATCTACGAGCAGTACTTC.

CDR3 DNA: TGTGCCAGCAGTTTAGCCCGGGACAGCCGGATCACTTACTACGAGCAGTACTTC. Translated, it gives CASSLARDSRITYYEQYF. The chain uses TRBV28 and TRBJ2-7; TRBD1 agrees at 7 bases. The CDR3 spans 18 residues. V dropped 2 bases and J dropped 3; count of bases not matched to a gene: 16. The germline CDR1 and CDR2 sequences are MDHEN and SYDVKM.

This clone was seen more than once but under ten times. J is TRBJ1-4 and V is TRBV27; no definite D call. The CDR3 is 14 amino acids. V was cut by 1 base and J by 8 bases, with 11 bases left in between. Germline lookup yields CDR1 MNHEY and CDR2 SMNVEV (reference sequence). In DNA form, the CDR3 reads TGTGCCAGCAGTTTATTGCTAGGTGGGGAAAAACTGTTTTTT. This gives the protein CASSLLLGGEKLFF.

The rearrangement links TRBV27 to TRBJ2-7; no clear D gene. V lost 3 bases, J lost 2 bases, and 8 bases lay in between. The CDR3 totals 13 residues. Germline CDR1 and CDR2: MNHEY and SMNVEV (reference sequence). Here the CDR3 DNA reads TGTGCCAGCAGTTTTGGGCCTGCCTACGAGCAGTACGTC. Translated, it gives CASSFGPAYEQYV.

The rearrangement links TRBV6-5 to TRBJ2-2; tentative D call: TRBD1 (5 bases). The length of the CDR3 is 15 residues. CDR1 is MNHEY and CDR2 is SVGAGI in the germline V gene. Trimming took 5 bases from V and 0 from J, leaving 10 bases between them. The CDR3 bases are TGTGCCAGCAGTGGGGCAAGCGCGAACACCGGGGAGCTGTTTTTT. It encodes CASSGASANTGELFF.